A single sample is the source of the 6 T cell receptor beta chains below, sequenced in a study of response to subunit inactivated influenza vaccine. TCRdb reprocessed the RT-PCR reads with MiXCR, giving one entry per CDR3 protein. The sample holds roughly 500,000 distinct CDR3 sequences, 15% to 20% seen once. Material: CD4+ T cells sorted from PBMCs, obtained around 25 months after vaccination. The receptors derive from a man in his fifties or sixties who received an inactivated influenza vaccine.

This clonotype has only a few counts. The V gene is TRBV20-1, the J gene TRBJ2-1; D is possibly TRBD2 (6 bases). Germline V CDR1 and CDR2: DFQATT, SNEGSKA (reference sequence). Deletions cut 2 bases from V and 11 bases from J, with 10 bases between. The CDR3 loop spans 11 amino acids. CDR3 in amino acids: CSARTGTQQFF. Written as DNA, the CDR3 is TGCAGTGCTAGAACCGGGACTCAGCAGTTCTTC.

This sequence joins TRBV5-6 and TRBJ2-4; weak D call: TRBD2 (7 bases). Per germline, CDR1 SGHDT and CDR2 YYEEEE. V lost 6 bases to trimming and J lost 7 bases, with 23 bases between them. This CDR3 has 16 amino acids. The CDR3 here is CASMPYGGGRGNIQYF. In DNA, the CDR3 is TGTGCCAGCATGCCCTATGGGGGGGGCCGAGGGAACATTCAGTACTTC. Full variable domain (remainder filled in from reference TRBV5-6 and TRBJ2-4): DAGVTQSPTHLIKTRGQQVTLRCSPKSGHDTVSWYQQALGQGPQFIFQYYEEEERQRGNFPDRFSGHQFPNYSSELNVNALLLGDSALYLCASMPYGGGRGNIQYFGAGTRLSVL.

The V gene is TRBV6-5, the J gene TRBJ1-4; tentative D call: TRBD1 (5 bases). This CDR3 comprises 17 residues. CDR1 MNHEY and CDR2 SVGAGI come from the germline V gene. The V end lost 0 bases, the J end lost 8 bases, and 19 bases lay between the germline ends. The CDR3 loop is CASSYSPPGRLKEKLFF. CDR3 coding DNA: TGTGCCAGCAGTTACTCGCCTCCGGGACGGCTTAAGGAAAAACTGTTTTTT.

Ten or more counts support this clonotype. V usage is TRBV2 and J usage is TRBJ1-6; D gene ambiguous. CDR3 length: 14 residues. Trimming cost V 4 bases and J 5 bases, with 9 bases left between them. Germline-derived CDR1 and CDR2 are SNHLY and FYNNEI. The CDR3 DNA sequence: TGTGCCAGCAGTGTTGGGAGTAATAATTCACCCCTCCACTTT. It translates to CASSVGSNNSPLHF.

A few counts support this clonotype. This chain links TRBV15 with TRBJ2-3, with D perhaps being TRBD1 or TRBD2 (5 bases each). The CDR3 is 15 amino acids. Germline values: CDR1 LNHNV, CDR2 YYDKDF (reference sequence). The ends were cut back, 9 bases at V and 4 bases at J, with 20 bases in the middle. The DNA for the CDR3 is TGTGCCACTAGTCGGGACCTCCAATTTTCAGATACGCAGTATTTT. Its protein is CATSRDLQFSDTQYF.

This chain connects TRBV5-8 to TRBJ1-1; the D gene is possibly TRBD1 (6 bases). The CDR3 is made up of 16 amino acids. Germline CDR1 reads SGHTS; CDR2 reads YDEGEE. V lost 5 bases and J 5 bases, leaving 22 bases between the germline ends. In DNA form, the CDR3 reads TGTGCCAGCAGACCTCCCCTCCAGGGGAGAGGGACTGAAGCTTTCTTT. It is translated as CASRPPLQGRGTEAFF.